This T cell receptor beta chain was identified during a study of lymphopenia after photon versus proton radiotherapy. On this clone itself: Its antigen is unidentified.

The CDR3 consists of 15 residues. Germline V CDR1 and CDR2: LNHDA, SQIVND (reference sequence). The J segment lost 4 bases and the V segment lost 4 bases, leaving 4 bases of the junction unmatched. The assay was immunoSEQ multiplex PCR, and TCRdb's table has in-frame clones only and misses some. The data contain 37,000 or so clones, 86% of them singletons. General study findings and limits: In patients who died, overall survival fell as post-nadir TCR diversity dropped more. Authors raise, but do not show, better survival with proton therapy. Photon-treated patients lost naive T cells and TCR diversity; proton-treated stayed stable.

The sequence was obtained from an older woman with pancreatic cancer. Some clones in this sample may be carry-over from other donors' samples. V and J are TRBV19 and TRBJ1-5, with TRBD1 matching 10 bases. The sample in question was peripheral blood, obtained from a patient treated with proton-based radiotherapy. The CDR3 bases are TGTGCCAGTAGTACGGGACAGGGGCCAAATCAGCCCCAGCATTTT. Amino acids: CASSTGQGPNQPQHF.